The 27 T cell receptor beta chains listed next were all sequenced from one sample in a study of shared clonotypes between healthy human individuals. TCRdb keeps only in-frame clones here, not all; method: immunoSEQ multiplex PCR. The table lists a few million clones, approximately 93% of them singletons. Sequenced sample: naive CD4+ T cells from PBMCs. Subset here: CD45RA+ positively selected. The source of these receptors is a man between 18 and 35 years old in good health. Some clones in this sample may be carry-over from other donors' samples.

This clone has more than one count but fewer than ten. This chain's CDR3 is CAWRAAGRNTEAFF. CDR3 DNA: TGTGCCTGGAGAGCGGCAGGGCGGAACACTGAAGCTTTCTTT. The chain couples TRBV30 to TRBJ1-1; D is possibly TRBD1 (5 bases). The ends were cut back, 3 bases at V and 1 base at J, with 12 bases in the middle. CDR3 length: 14 amino acids. CDR1 and CDR2 from the germline V gene are GTSNPN and SVGIG (reference sequence).

The chain has TRBV18 and TRBJ2-7; D might be TRBD1 (5 bases). The CDR3 spans 15 residues. The germline V and J ends were trimmed by 4 bases and 0 bases, with 13 bases remaining between them. Germline values: CDR1 KGHSH, CDR2 LQKENI. The CDR3 spells CASSRTGHFSYEQYF. CDR3 nucleotide sequence: TGTGCCAGCTCACGAACAGGCCACTTCTCCTACGAGCAGTACTTC.

In its sample, this clone was seen a few times. Other DNA sequences from this sample encode an identical CDR3 as well. V is TRBV18 and J is TRBJ1-2; 11 bases match TRBD1. V trimming: 2 bases; J trimming: 4 bases; junction bases outside the gene matches: 3. CDR3 length equals 15 residues. CDR1 KGHSH and CDR2 LQKENI come from the germline V gene. CDR3: CASSPGTGGSYGYTF. CDR3 nucleotides: TGTGCCAGCTCACCAGGGACAGGGGGAAGCTATGGCTACACCTTC.

The V gene is TRBV5-1, the J gene TRBJ2-5; 8 bases map to TRBD1. V gave up 6 bases and J gave up 5 bases; unmatched junction bases: 9. The germline CDR1 and CDR2 sequences are SGHRS and YFSETQ. This CDR3 region has 14 residues. The CDR3 here is CASTQNRGTETQYF. DNA for the CDR3: TGCGCCAGCACACAAAACAGGGGGACGGAGACCCAGTACTTC.

This clone was seen a single time. V is TRBV6-1 and J is TRBJ1-2, with D maybe TRBD1 (6 bases). This CDR3 spans 15 amino acids. The germline V gene encodes CDR1 MNHNS and CDR2 SASEGT. V was shortened by 2 bases and J by 2 bases, with 12 bases between the two germline ends. The CDR3 region has the DNA TGTGCCAGCAGTGAAACGGCAGGGGTCAACTATGGCTACACCTTC. Translation: CASSETAGVNYGYTF.

V and J are TRBV6-1 and TRBJ2-7; 7 bases fit TRBD1. The junction had 6 bases not matched to a gene; V was cut back by 4 bases and J by 0 bases. Germline-derived CDR1 and CDR2 are MNHNS and SASEGT. The CDR3 spans 15 residues. The CDR3, as DNA: TGTGCCAGCAGTGGCCCGGGACAGAGCTCCTACGAGCAGTACTTC. This codes for CASSGPGQSSYEQYF.

Regarding this clone: Other nucleotide sequences in the sample specify the same CDR3. J is TRBJ2-7 and V is TRBV19, with 11 bases fitting TRBD2. The V gene's germline CDR1 is LNHDA and CDR2 SQIVND (reference sequence). The CDR3 is 15 residues long. The junction had 3 bases not matched to a gene; V was cut back by 1 base and J by 4 bases. The CDR3 protein is CASSIVTSGAYEQYF. CDR3 DNA sequence: TGTGCCAGTAGTATAGTGACTAGCGGGGCATACGAGCAGTACTTC.

This clone was found once. The V and J genes are TRBV7-3 and TRBJ2-7; D is perhaps TRBD1 or TRBD2 (5 bases each). Germline V lookup: CDR1 SGHTA, CDR2 FQGTGA. CDR3 size: 15 residues. V was pared by 1 base and J by 6 bases, with 16 bases between. Here the CDR3 reads CASSLNEGYGSEQYF. The CDR3 region has the DNA TGTGCCAGCAGCTTAAATGAGGGGTACGGGTCCGAGCAGTACTTC.

This chain uses TRBV30 with TRBJ2-7; 11 bases agree with TRBD2. With V trimmed by 3 bases and J by 3 bases, 7 bases remained unmatched. This CDR3 comprises 15 residues. In germline, CDR1 is GTSNPN, CDR2 SVGIG (reference sequence). The CDR3 DNA follows: TGTGCCTGGAGGGAGAAGGGGACTAGCGGCTACGAGCAGTACTTC. Protein: CAWREKGTSGYEQYF.

The chain links TRBV10-3 to TRBJ2-2; weak D call: TRBD1 (6 bases). Trimming pared 6 bases from V and 0 bases from J, leaving 11 bases between. The germline gives CDR1 ENHRY, CDR2 SYGVKD. CDR3 length equals 15 residues. The CDR3 coding sequence is TGTGCCATCAGAACAGGGATAACGAACACCGGGGAGCTGTTTTTT. This codes for CAIRTGITNTGELFF.

This chain joins TRBV19 and TRBJ1-1, with a possible D match to TRBD1 (6 bases). V was shortened by 4 bases and J by 1 base, with 16 bases between the two germline ends. Germline V gives CDR1 LNHDA, CDR2 SQIVND (reference sequence). This CDR3 comprises 16 residues. The CDR3 DNA follows: TGTGCCAGTAGTACCATGTCGGGACACCCGAACACTGAAGCTTTCTTT. This gives the protein CASSTMSGHPNTEAFF.

This clone was observed a single time. The gene calls are TRBV28 and TRBJ2-1, with 11 bases aligning to TRBD2. Losses at the gene ends were 3 bases for V and 10 bases for J; bases not matched to a gene: 8. Germline V lookup: CDR1 MDHEN, CDR2 SYDVKM. The CDR3 extends over 15 amino acids. This CDR3 reads CASSFAGLAGGEQFF. The CDR3 bases are TGTGCCAGCAGTTTTGCGGGGCTAGCGGGAGGCGAGCAGTTCTTC.

Concerning this clone itself: The same CDR3 arises from other DNA sequences in this sample as well. This chain joins TRBV29-1 and TRBJ1-2, with 9 positions matching TRBD1. From germline, CDR1 is SQVTM and CDR2 ANQGSEA. CDR3 size: 12 residues. Trimming took 3 bases from V and 4 from J; bases not matched to a gene: 0. The CDR3 DNA reads as TGCAGCGTTGAGGGACAGGGCTATGGCTACACCTTC. It encodes CSVEGQGYGYTF.

CDR3 protein: CASSEEHGSYEQYF. The CDR3 DNA follows: TGTGCCAGCAGTGAGGAGCACGGATCCTACGAGCAGTACTTC. This chain connects TRBV2 to TRBJ2-7; D is undetermined. Germline V gene lookup returns CDR1 SNHLY and CDR2 FYNNEI. The CDR3 covers 14 residues. V lost 3 bases to trimming and J lost 1 base, with 10 bases between them.

V is TRBV5-4 and J is TRBJ2-1, with a tentative D call TRBD1 (6 bases). The V gene's germline CDR1 is SGHNT and CDR2 YYREEE (reference sequence). V lost 4 bases, J lost 0 bases, and 8 bases lay in between. The CDR3 is 14 amino acids. The CDR3: CASSEDSSYNEQFF. The CDR3 nucleotides read TGTGCCAGCAGCGAGGACAGCTCCTACAATGAGCAGTTCTTC.

Concerning this clone itself: Additional DNA sequences in this sample encode the identical CDR3. The rearrangement uses TRBV6-5 and TRBJ1-5; D is unclear. Germline V gives CDR1 MNHEY, CDR2 SVGAGI. Trimming stripped 2 bases from V and 0 bases from J, with 2 bases between. The CDR3 is 13 amino acids. The CDR3 spells CASSYTSNQPQHF. DNA of the CDR3: TGTGCCAGCAGTTACACTAGCAATCAGCCCCAGCATTTT.

The chain recombines TRBV20-1 with TRBJ2-5; D is ambiguous. The CDR3 is 11 residues long. The V end was cut by 5 bases, the J end by 7 bases, with 11 bases between. Germline-derived CDR1 and CDR2 are DFQATT and SNEGSKA (reference sequence). The CDR3 nucleotides read TGCAGTGCTGGTACAAAAGGGACCCAGTACTTC. It is translated as CSAGTKGTQYF.

The table lists this clone with a few counts. The chain recombines TRBV19 with TRBJ1-1, with D perhaps TRBD1 (6 bases). The germline gives CDR1 LNHDA, CDR2 SQIVND (reference sequence). V lost 6 bases and J 0 bases, leaving 11 bases between the germline ends. CDR3 length: 14 amino acids. CDR3 coding DNA: TGTGCCAGTAGAGGTCACAGGGTGAACACTGAAGCTTTCTTT. Amino acids: CASRGHRVNTEAFF.

The rearrangement uses TRBV29-1 and TRBJ1-2, with 8 bases matching TRBD1. The germline V gene encodes CDR1 SQVTM and CDR2 ANQGSEA. CDR3 size: 12 residues. V lost 7 bases and J lost 7; bases outside the gene matches: 8. Here the CDR3 reads CSAWTGLRGYTF. CDR3 nucleotides: TGCAGCGCATGGACAGGGCTGCGTGGCTACACCTTC.

The genes are TRBV5-5 and TRBJ1-1; a possible D gene is TRBD1 (5 bases). Trimming removed 3 bases from V and 4 bases from J, with 13 bases in between. In germline, CDR1 is SGHKS, CDR2 YYEKEE (reference sequence). The CDR3 has 14 amino acids. The CDR3 reads CASSSGPPGTEAFF. The CDR3 nucleotides read TGTGCCAGCAGCTCGGGACCACCGGGCACTGAAGCTTTCTTT.

The J gene is TRBJ2-3, the V gene TRBV11-2; TRBD2 matches 7 bases. This CDR3 is 15 amino acids long. V shed 10 bases and J 2 bases; nucleotides not matched to a gene: 12. Germline loops: CDR1 SGHAT, CDR2 FQNNGV. CDR3 in DNA: TGTGCCACCTCGATGACCGGGACTATCACAGATACGCAGTATTTT. Protein product: CATSMTGTITDTQYF.

V and J are TRBV7-3 and TRBJ1-1; TRBD1 might be the D (5 bases). The CDR3 sequence is 13 residues long. Deletions cut 5 bases from V and 0 bases from J, with 7 bases between. Germline V lookup: CDR1 SGHTA, CDR2 FQGTGA. The CDR3 nucleotides are TGTGCCAGCAGCACACAGGTGAACACTGAAGCTTTCTTT. Its translation is CASSTQVNTEAFF.

The chain is built from TRBV5-1 and TRBJ1-2, with D hard to call. The CDR3 is made up of 15 amino acids. V was trimmed by 2 bases and J by 2 bases, leaving 13 bases between them. Germline assignment: CDR1 SGHRS and CDR2 YFSETQ. As DNA, the CDR3 is TGCGCCAGCAGCTTAACAAGCGGTACAAACTATGGCTACACCTTC. This encodes CASSLTSGTNYGYTF.

The J gene is TRBJ1-4, the V gene TRBV5-1; unclear D gene. Germline V gives CDR1 SGHRS, CDR2 YFSETQ. With 4 bases removed from V and 0 bases from J, the gap between germline ends came to 7 bases. The CDR3 length is 14 residues. DNA for the CDR3: TGCGCCAGCAGCCAGCTTTCAACTAATGAAAAACTGTTTTTT. This gives the protein CASSQLSTNEKLFF.

The V and J genes are TRBV7-3 and TRBJ2-1, with a weak D call TRBD2 (6 bases). CDR1 is SGHTA and CDR2 is FQGTGA in the germline V gene. Trimming shortened V by 4 bases and J by 6 bases, and 19 bases separated the two germline ends. This CDR3 region has 16 residues. CDR3 sequence (DNA): TGTGCCAGCAGCTACCGGGGAGGACCTATATCCAATGAGCAGTTCTTC. It specifies CASSYRGGPISNEQFF.

The rearrangement links TRBV19 to TRBJ2-1; 10 positions match TRBD2. After removal of 7 bases from V and 9 bases from J, the junction contained 9 bases not matched to a gene. The CDR3 has 14 residues. CDR1 and CDR2 (germline): LNHDA, SQIVND (reference sequence). CDR3 DNA sequence: TGTGCCAGTACGGCTAGCGGGAGATGGGGTGAGCAGTTCTTC. Its protein product is CASTASGRWGEQFF.

The sample holds a few counts of this clone. The chain combines TRBV5-6 with TRBJ2-7; TRBD2 agrees at 12 bases. CDR1 and CDR2 from the germline V gene are SGHDT and YYEEEE. Losses at the gene ends were 0 bases for V and 2 bases for J; bases not matched to a gene: 0. This CDR3 is 15 amino acids long. CDR3 residues: CASSLGTSGTYEQYF. CDR3 DNA: TGTGCCAGCAGCTTGGGGACTAGCGGGACCTACGAGCAGTACTTC.